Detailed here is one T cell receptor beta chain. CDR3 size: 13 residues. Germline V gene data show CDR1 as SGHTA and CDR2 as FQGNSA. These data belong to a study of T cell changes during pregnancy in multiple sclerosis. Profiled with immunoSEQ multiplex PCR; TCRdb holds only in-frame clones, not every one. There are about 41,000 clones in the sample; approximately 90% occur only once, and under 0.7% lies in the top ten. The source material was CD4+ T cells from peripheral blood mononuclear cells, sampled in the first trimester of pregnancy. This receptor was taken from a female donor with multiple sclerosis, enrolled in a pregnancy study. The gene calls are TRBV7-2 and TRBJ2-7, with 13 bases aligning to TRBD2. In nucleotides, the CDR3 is TGTGCGACCGGGACTAGCGGGACCTACGAGCAGTACTTC. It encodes CATGTSGTYEQYF.